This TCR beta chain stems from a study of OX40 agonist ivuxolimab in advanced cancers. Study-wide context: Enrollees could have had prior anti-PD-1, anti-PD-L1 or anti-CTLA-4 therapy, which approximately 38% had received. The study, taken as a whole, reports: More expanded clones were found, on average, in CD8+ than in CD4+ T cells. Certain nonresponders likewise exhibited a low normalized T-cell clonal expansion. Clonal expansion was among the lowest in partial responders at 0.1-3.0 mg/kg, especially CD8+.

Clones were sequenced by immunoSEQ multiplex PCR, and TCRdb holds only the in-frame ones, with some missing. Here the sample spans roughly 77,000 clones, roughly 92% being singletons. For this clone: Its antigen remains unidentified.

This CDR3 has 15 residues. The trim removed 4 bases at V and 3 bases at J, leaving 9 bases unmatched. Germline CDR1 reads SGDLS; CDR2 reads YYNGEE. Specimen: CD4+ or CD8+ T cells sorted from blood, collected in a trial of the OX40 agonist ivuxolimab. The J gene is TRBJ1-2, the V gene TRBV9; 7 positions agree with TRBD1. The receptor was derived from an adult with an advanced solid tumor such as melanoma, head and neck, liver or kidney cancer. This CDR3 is CASSPGTGAYYGYTF. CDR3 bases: TGTGCCAGCAGCCCCGGAACAGGGGCCTACTATGGCTACACCTTC.